This T cell receptor beta chain is drawn from a study of beta chain features in type 1 diabetes. The whole isolated RNA underwent reverse transcription, so sequencing captured expressed TCRB transcripts. Assay used: immunoSEQ multiplex PCR; TCRdb lists only in-frame clones, some missing. This table holds about 180,000 clones, 10% to 15% found once. The germline V gene encodes CDR1 SNHLY and CDR2 FYNNEI. The CDR3 sequence is 14 residues long. V shed 6 bases and J shed 7 bases, with 16 bases lying between them. Study-level results: Patients' naive, central memory and regulatory TCRB repertoires appeared more alike than those of healthy donors. PCR might preferentially amplify shorter templates, equally in patients and controls.

In this sample, this clone turned up a few times. Antigen specificity is unknown. This clonotype originated in a woman between 18 and 30 years old in good health. The rearrangement joins TRBV2 to TRBJ1-5; D perhaps matches TRBD1 (6 bases). Input material: central memory CD4+ T cells from blood. CDR3: CASSVIIGGQPQHF. In DNA form, the CDR3 reads TGTGCCAGCAGCGTTATTATAGGGGGACAGCCCCAGCATTTT.